What follows is one TCR beta chain and its context. The data were obtained in a study of blood T cell repertoires in COVID-19. The overall study: Acute and convalescent COVID-19 specimens originated in the United States, Italy and Spain. In each case, the material was cDNA or gDNA derived from T cells, B-cell-depleted T cells, or PBMCs.

Germline CDR1 and CDR2: SGHTA and FQGNSA. V dropped 4 bases and J dropped 6; count of bases not matched to a gene: 15. The CDR3 spans 17 residues. Data came from immunoSEQ multiplex PCR; TCRdb stores just in-frame clones and leaves some out. The profile shows 30,000 to 35,000 clones, around 87% of them singletons. This sequence originates from a man between 60 and 70 years old with active COVID-19. The specimen was peripheral blood. The gene calls are TRBV7-2 and TRBJ2-7; the match to TRBD2 covers 10 bases. CDR3 DNA sequence: TGTGCCAGCAGCTCTTCTGCCGGACTAGCGGATTGGTCCGAGCAGTACTTC. Its protein product is CASSSSAGLADWSEQYF.